The 5 T cell receptor beta chains below all came from one sample that was sequenced in a study of blood T cell repertoires in COVID-19 (dated by TCRdb to the early 2020s). The library was built by means of the immunoSEQ multiplex PCR assay. The immuneACCESS repertoire file appears here via TCRdb, limited to in-frame rearrangements. These files lack a portion of the clones; in checked studies, under half of the deficit traces to unresolved V genes, and the cause of the others is not known. The table for this sample lists approximately 250,000 clones; about 91% of them were counted only once. 0.95% to 1.5% of the sample goes to the ten largest clones. The sequenced sample consisted of PBMCs or T cells enriched from blood (not recorded which). The receptor set was obtained from a woman in her 40s with acute COVID-19.

The chain uses TRBV7-9 and TRBJ1-1, with TRBD1 matching over 7 bases. This CDR3 is 14 amino acids long. Per germline, CDR1 SEHNR and CDR2 FQNEAQ (reference sequence). V lost 7 bases and J lost 3; bases outside the gene matches: 8. The CDR3 bases are TGTGCCAGCACCCCAGTCAGGGGGGACACTGAAGCTTTCTTT. Protein product: CASTPVRGDTEAFF.

This chain connects TRBV5-1 to TRBJ2-1; 10 nucleotides line up with TRBD2. The J segment lost 4 bases and the V segment lost 3 bases, leaving 4 bases of the junction unmatched. Germline-derived CDR1 and CDR2 are SGHRS and YFSETQ. CDR3 length: 15 amino acids. The CDR3 protein is CASSSTTSGYNEQFF. In DNA form, the CDR3 reads TGCGCCAGCAGCTCCACGACTAGCGGGTACAATGAGCAGTTCTTC.

The gene calls are TRBV11-2 and TRBJ1-6, with TRBD1 as a possible D gene (6 bases). The germline V gene encodes CDR1 SGHAT and CDR2 FQNNGV. V lost 6 bases and J 9 bases, leaving 15 bases between the germline ends. CDR3 length: 14 residues. CDR3 nucleotide sequence: TGTGCCAGCAGTCGAGACAGGCTGGGTTCACCCCTCCACTTT. It codes for CASSRDRLGSPLHF.

The V gene is TRBV4-1, the J gene TRBJ2-7; 8 positions agree with TRBD2. Trimming took 4 bases from V and 0 from J; bases not matched to a gene: 5. CDR1 is MGHRA and CDR2 is YSYEKL in the germline V gene. The CDR3 totals 15 residues. CDR3 loop: CASSRTGGNSYEQYF. DNA of the CDR3: TGCGCCAGCAGCCGTACGGGGGGGAACTCCTACGAGCAGTACTTC.

The rearrangement links TRBV21-1 to TRBJ2-4; TRBD2 is taken as the D call from the table, unchecked against the DNA. TRBV21-1 is assigned pseudogene status. CDR3 size: 19 residues. CDR3 sequence: CASSKVSGEWTLAKNIQYF. DNA of the CDR3: TGTGCCAGCAGCAAAGTGTCCGGGGAATGGACCCTAGCCAAAAACATTCAGTACTTC.